This TCR beta chain was recorded in a study of cytomegalovirus exposure and HLA in healthy donors. Study results and limitations: Sequencing artifact likely explains a cluster of highly shared sequence variants.

To note about this clone: The antigen remains unidentified.

Primers for the PCR totalled 60 Vbeta and 13 Jbeta. Assay used: immunoSEQ multiplex PCR; TCRdb lists only in-frame clones, some missing. The data contain about 130,000 clones, less than 90% of them singletons. The germline gives CDR1 SGDLS, CDR2 YYNGEE. Trimming pared 2 bases from V and 3 bases from J, leaving 11 bases between. This CDR3 contains 15 residues. The sequencing sample was made of PBMCs. The rearrangement uses TRBV9 and TRBJ1-4; D is perhaps TRBD1 (6 bases). The clonotype was recovered from a man aged 35 to 55 in good health and CMV-seronegative. This chain's CDR3 is CASSVKTGPNEKLFF. CDR3 DNA: TGTGCCAGCAGCGTGAAGACAGGCCCTAATGAAAAACTGTTTTTT.